This is a list of T cell receptor beta chains from one sample in a study of metastatic and nonmetastatic thyroid tumors. Using MiXCR, TCRdb re-called clones from the PCR reads. Among tens of thousands of clones listed, 25% were seen once. Input material: blood. The receptors derive from a female donor with papillary thyroid cancer or a benign thyroid nodule (not recorded which). Some clones in this sample may be carry-over from other donors' samples. Each CDR3 is given with its conserved first and last residue. The order of the fields is J gene, D gene, V gene, clone size, CDR3 protein, CDR3 DNA. The D gene is left open where the match is weak. For some rows the clone size is stated as once, few or many, or as a class when expanded; others skip it.

J gene: TRBJ1-3; D gene: .; V gene: TRBV7-3; clone size: many; CDR3 protein: CASSLRGSSGNTIYF; CDR3 DNA: TGTGCCAGCAGCTTACGGGGGAGCTCTGGAAACACCATATATTTT
J gene: TRBJ2-7; D gene: .; V gene: TRBV5-1; clone size: .; CDR3 protein: CASSLDELYEQYF; CDR3 DNA: TGCGCCAGCAGCTTGGACGAGCTCTACGAGCAGTACTTC
J gene: TRBJ2-7; D gene: TRBD1; V gene: TRBV30; clone size: .; CDR3 protein: CARSAYRGQVEQYF; CDR3 DNA: TGTGCCCGGAGTGCTTACAGGGGGCAAGTCGAGCAGTACTTC
J gene: TRBJ2-4; D gene: .; V gene: TRBV6-1; clone size: many; CDR3 protein: CATLPGAENIQYF; CDR3 DNA: TGTGCCACCCTGCCCGGGGCGGAAAACATTCAGTACTTC
J gene: TRBJ1-1; D gene: .; V gene: TRBV4-1; clone size: many; CDR3 protein: CASSPVSLTEAFF; CDR3 DNA: TGCGCCAGCAGCCCTGTCAGTTTAACTGAAGCTTTCTTT
J gene: TRBJ2-7; D gene: .; V gene: TRBV3-1; clone size: many; CDR3 protein: CASSRRGADEQYF; CDR3 DNA: TGTGCCAGCAGCCGAAGGGGAGCGGACGAGCAGTACTTC
J gene: TRBJ1-6; D gene: TRBD1; V gene: TRBV29-1; clone size: many; CDR3 protein: CSVRQGSDSPLHF; CDR3 DNA: TGCAGCGTTCGACAGGGGAGTGACTCACCCCTCCACTTT
J gene: TRBJ2-7; D gene: .; V gene: TRBV7-2; clone size: few; CDR3 protein: CASSLIRGEQYF; CDR3 DNA: TGTGCCAGCAGCTTAATTAGGGGCGAGCAGTACTTC
J gene: TRBJ2-3; D gene: TRBD1; V gene: TRBV9; clone size: many; CDR3 protein: CASSVGTGWTDTQYF; CDR3 DNA: TGTGCCAGCAGCGTCGGGACAGGGTGGACAGATACGCAGTATTTT
J gene: TRBJ2-3; D gene: .; V gene: TRBV12-3/TRBV12-4; clone size: few; CDR3 protein: CASSLVFVCTQYF; CDR3 DNA: TGTGCCAGCAGTTTAGTTTTTGTGTGTACGCAGTATTTT
J gene: TRBJ2-2; D gene: TRBD1; V gene: TRBV28; clone size: few; CDR3 protein: CASSSGTGHFTGELFF; CDR3 DNA: TGTGCCAGCAGTTCAGGGACAGGGCATTTCACCGGGGAGCTGTTTTTT
J gene: TRBJ2-5; D gene: .; V gene: TRBV27; clone size: once; CDR3 protein: CASILVGKGETQYF; CDR3 DNA: TGTGCCAGCATTTTAGTAGGAAAGGGGGAGACCCAGTACTTC
J gene: TRBJ2-7; D gene: .; V gene: TRBV3-1; clone size: many; CDR3 protein: CASSPGLWGEQYF; CDR3 DNA: TGTGCCAGCAGCCCGGGACTCTGGGGCGAGCAGTACTTC
J gene: TRBJ1-3; D gene: TRBD1; V gene: TRBV10-3; clone size: many; CDR3 protein: CAISPRDRDPSGNTIYF; CDR3 DNA: TGTGCCATCAGTCCCAGGGACAGGGATCCCTCTGGAAACACCATATATTTT
J gene: TRBJ2-5; D gene: .; V gene: TRBV6-1; clone size: few; CDR3 protein: CASSLHGTRQETQYF; CDR3 DNA: TGTGCCAGCAGTCTTCACGGTACTCGACAAGAGACCCAGTACTTC
J gene: TRBJ1-1; D gene: TRBD1; V gene: TRBV5-4; clone size: many; CDR3 protein: CASSLDRGRYGAFF; CDR3 DNA: TGTGCCAGCAGCTTGGACAGGGGGAGGTACGGTGCTTTCTTT
J gene: TRBJ1-6; D gene: .; V gene: TRBV28; clone size: many; CDR3 protein: CASSFVQSNSPLHF; CDR3 DNA: TGTGCCAGCAGTTTCGTGCAGTCGAATTCACCCCTCCACTTT
J gene: TRBJ1-1; D gene: .; V gene: TRBV2; clone size: few; CDR3 protein: CASSFGVSFAEAFF; CDR3 DNA: TGTGCCAGCAGTTTTGGGGTTAGTTTCGCTGAAGCTTTCTTT
J gene: TRBJ1-6; D gene: TRBD1; V gene: TRBV12-3/TRBV12-4; clone size: .; CDR3 protein: CASSPPGQVNSPLGF; CDR3 DNA: TGTGCCAGCAGCCCCCCCGGACAGGTGAATTCACCCCTCGGCTTT
J gene: TRBJ1-5; D gene: .; V gene: TRBV6-2/TRBV6-3; clone size: medium-sized; CDR3 protein: CASSYVDNQPQHF; CDR3 DNA: TGTGCCAGCAGTTACGTGGACAATCAGCCCCAGCATTTT
J gene: TRBJ1-4; D gene: .; V gene: TRBV3-1; clone size: many; CDR3 protein: CASSRVPGTNEKLFF; CDR3 DNA: TGTGCCAGCAGCCGAGTCCCAGGGACTAATGAAAAACTGTTTTTT
J gene: TRBJ2-1; D gene: TRBD1; V gene: TRBV6-1; clone size: .; CDR3 protein: CASLTGQIGNEQFF; CDR3 DNA: TGTGCCAGCCTGACGGGACAGATAGGCAATGAGCAGTTCTTC
J gene: TRBJ2-3; D gene: TRBD2; V gene: TRBV2; clone size: .; CDR3 protein: CASSDGVGTSGTSTDTQYF; CDR3 DNA: TGTGCCAGCAGTGATGGGGTTGGGACTAGCGGAACTAGCACAGATACGCAGTATTTT
J gene: TRBJ1-1; D gene: .; V gene: TRBV15; clone size: .; CDR3 protein: CATCRDPNTQAFF; CDR3 DNA: TGTGCCACCTGCAGAGATCCGAACACTCAAGCTTTCTTT
J gene: TRBJ1-6; D gene: .; V gene: TRBV11-2; clone size: many; CDR3 protein: CASSFSLGNNSPLHF; CDR3 DNA: TGTGCCAGCAGCTTTTCATTGGGCAATAATTCACCCCTCCACTTT
J gene: TRBJ2-7; D gene: .; V gene: TRBV18; clone size: .; CDR3 protein: CASSLSDVSYEQYF; CDR3 DNA: TGTGCCAGCTCACTATCAGACGTATCCTACGAGCAGTACTTC
J gene: TRBJ1-1; D gene: TRBD1; V gene: TRBV5-1; clone size: .; CDR3 protein: CASSGQGSSGTEAFF; CDR3 DNA: TGCGCCAGCAGCGGACAGGGGTCCTCGGGGACTGAAGCTTTCTTT
J gene: TRBJ2-1; D gene: .; V gene: TRBV2; clone size: .; CDR3 protein: CACFEEQGYNEQFF; CDR3 DNA: TGTGCCTGCTTTGAGGAACAGGGTTACAATGAGCAGTTCTTC
J gene: TRBJ2-7; D gene: .; V gene: TRBV27; clone size: few; CDR3 protein: CASSFRQGAGEQYF; CDR3 DNA: TGTGCCAGCAGTTTCCGGCAGGGCGCGGGCGAGCAGTACTTC
J gene: TRBJ2-3; D gene: .; V gene: TRBV28; clone size: .; CDR3 protein: CASSSISGRAADTQYF; CDR3 DNA: TGTGCCAGCAGTTCCATTAGTGGCCGGGCGGCAGATACTCAGTATTTT
J gene: TRBJ2-2; D gene: .; V gene: TRBV10-1; clone size: .; CDR3 protein: CASRHSSDNPGELLF; CDR3 DNA: TGCGCCAGCAGACACTCTAGCGACAACCCGGGGGAGCTGTTGTTT
J gene: TRBJ2-1; D gene: TRBD2; V gene: TRBV6-1; clone size: .; CDR3 protein: CASSPLTSGSRNNEQFF; CDR3 DNA: TGTGCCAGCAGCCCCCTGACTAGCGGGAGCCGCAACAATGAGCAGTTCTTC
J gene: TRBJ1-1; D gene: .; V gene: TRBV28; clone size: many; CDR3 protein: CASSSPGGSNTEAFF; CDR3 DNA: TGTGCCAGCAGTTCCCCAGGAGGGTCGAACACTGAAGCTTTCTTT
J gene: TRBJ1-1; D gene: TRBD1; V gene: TRBV6-1; clone size: few; CDR3 protein: CASKKGARAFF; CDR3 DNA: TGTGCCAGCAAGAAGGGGGCTCGGGCTTTCTTT
J gene: TRBJ2-5; D gene: TRBD2; V gene: TRBV7-6; clone size: many; CDR3 protein: CASSLKTSGTQYF; CDR3 DNA: TGTGCCAGCAGCCTTAAGACTAGCGGGACCCAGTACTTC
J gene: TRBJ1-3; D gene: .; V gene: TRBV6-1; clone size: many; CDR3 protein: CASKGRSGNTIYF; CDR3 DNA: TGTGCCAGCAAGGGCAGATCCGGAAACACCATATATTTT
J gene: TRBJ2-3; D gene: TRBD1; V gene: TRBV30; clone size: many; CDR3 protein: CACHRKGAQGNTQYF; CDR3 DNA: TGTGCCTGCCATAGAAAGGGGGCGCAGGGGAATACGCAGTATTTT
J gene: TRBJ2-1; D gene: TRBD2; V gene: TRBV9; clone size: many; CDR3 protein: CASSVAALAAYNEQFF; CDR3 DNA: TGTGCCAGCAGCGTAGCTGCACTAGCGGCCTACAATGAGCAGTTCTTC
J gene: TRBJ2-7; D gene: .; V gene: TRBV5-6; clone size: .; CDR3 protein: CASSLPGDSGDYEHDF; CDR3 DNA: TGTGCCAGCAGCCTACCCGGGGATAGCGGAGACTACGAGCACGACTTC
J gene: TRBJ2-7; D gene: TRBD2; V gene: TRBV6-1; clone size: few; CDR3 protein: CASSHSGSSPYEQYF; CDR3 DNA: TGTGCCAGCAGTCATAGCGGGTCCTCTCCCTACGAGCAGTACTTC
J gene: TRBJ2-3; D gene: TRBD2; V gene: TRBV13; clone size: many; CDR3 protein: CASSRTSGRADTQYF; CDR3 DNA: TGTGCCAGCAGCCGTACTAGCGGGAGGGCGGATACGCAGTATTTT
J gene: TRBJ2-2; D gene: TRBD2; V gene: TRBV5-1; clone size: many; CDR3 protein: CASRPGTSGTGELFF; CDR3 DNA: TGCGCCAGCAGACCCGGGACTAGCGGGACCGGGGAGCTGTTTTTT
J gene: TRBJ2-3; D gene: .; V gene: TRBV30; clone size: .; CDR3 protein: CAWSRSELISTDTQYF; CDR3 DNA: TGTGCCTGGAGTAGGTCGGAGTTAATAAGCACAGATACTCAGTATTTT
J gene: TRBJ2-7; D gene: TRBD1; V gene: TRBV19; clone size: few; CDR3 protein: CASRMTGTGTYEQYF; CDR3 DNA: TGTGCCAGTAGAATGACCGGGACAGGTACATACGAGCAGTACTTC
J gene: TRBJ2-1; D gene: .; V gene: TRBV4-1; clone size: .; CDR3 protein: CASSRGDANEQFF; CDR3 DNA: TGCGCCAGCAGCCGGGGGGACGCAAATGAGCAGTTCTTC
J gene: TRBJ2-7; D gene: TRBD1; V gene: TRBV6-2/TRBV6-3; clone size: few; CDR3 protein: CASSYGQGWAYEQYF; CDR3 DNA: TGTGCCAGCAGTTACGGACAGGGGTGGGCCTACGAGCAGTACTTC
J gene: TRBJ2-7; D gene: TRBD2; V gene: TRBV6-1; clone size: medium-sized; CDR3 protein: CASSPNSGLANEQYF; CDR3 DNA: TGTGCCAGCAGTCCCAACTCGGGACTAGCGAACGAGCAGTACTTC
J gene: TRBJ2-2; D gene: .; V gene: TRBV11-2; clone size: .; CDR3 protein: CASSLYYPDTGELFF; CDR3 DNA: TGTGCCAGCAGCTTATACTACCCGGACACCGGGGAGCTGTTTTTT
J gene: TRBJ2-3; D gene: .; V gene: TRBV6-1; clone size: .; CDR3 protein: CASSGSISGSGTQYF; CDR3 DNA: TGTGCCAGCAGTGGGTCAATTTCAGGGTCGGGTACGCAGTATTTT
J gene: TRBJ2-6; D gene: .; V gene: TRBV15; clone size: many; CDR3 protein: CATSRVDSDVSGANVLTF; CDR3 DNA: TGTGCCACCAGCAGAGTGGACAGCGATGTCTCTGGGGCCAACGTCCTGACTTTC
J gene: TRBJ2-7; D gene: .; V gene: TRBV6-1; clone size: .; CDR3 protein: CASRASGFISYEQYF; CDR3 DNA: TGTGCCAGCAGGGCATCAGGGTTCATCTCCTACGAGCAGTACTTC
J gene: TRBJ1-2; D gene: .; V gene: TRBV15; clone size: few; CDR3 protein: CATSHPLLTDNYYGYTF; CDR3 DNA: TGTGCCACCAGCCACCCTCTCCTGACAGATAATTACTATGGCTACACCTTC
J gene: TRBJ2-2; D gene: TRBD2; V gene: TRBV11-2; clone size: many; CDR3 protein: CASSLGGTSSGELFF; CDR3 DNA: TGTGCCAGCAGCTTAGGTGGGACTAGCTCCGGGGAGCTGTTTTTT
J gene: TRBJ2-5; D gene: .; V gene: TRBV28; clone size: many; CDR3 protein: CASTLGGMETQYF; CDR3 DNA: TGTGCCAGCACCTTAGGAGGGATGGAGACCCAGTACTTC